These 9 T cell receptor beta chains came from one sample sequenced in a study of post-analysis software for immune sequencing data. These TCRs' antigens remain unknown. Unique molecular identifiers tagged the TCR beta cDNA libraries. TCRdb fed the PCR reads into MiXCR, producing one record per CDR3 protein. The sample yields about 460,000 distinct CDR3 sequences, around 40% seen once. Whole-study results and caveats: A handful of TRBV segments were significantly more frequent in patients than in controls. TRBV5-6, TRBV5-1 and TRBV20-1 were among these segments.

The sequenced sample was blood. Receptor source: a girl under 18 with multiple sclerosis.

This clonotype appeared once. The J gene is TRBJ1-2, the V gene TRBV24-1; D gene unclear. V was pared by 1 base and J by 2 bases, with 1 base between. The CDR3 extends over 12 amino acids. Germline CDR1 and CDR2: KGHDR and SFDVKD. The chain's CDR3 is CATSDLNYGYTF. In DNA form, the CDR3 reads TGTGCCACCAGTGATTTAAACTATGGCTACACCTTC.

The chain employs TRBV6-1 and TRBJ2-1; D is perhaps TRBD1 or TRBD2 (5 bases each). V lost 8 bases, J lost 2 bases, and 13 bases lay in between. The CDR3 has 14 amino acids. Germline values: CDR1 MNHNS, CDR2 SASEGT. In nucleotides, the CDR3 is TGTGCCAGCGGCCGGGACCCGACCTACAATGAGCAGTTCTTC. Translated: CASGRDPTYNEQFF.

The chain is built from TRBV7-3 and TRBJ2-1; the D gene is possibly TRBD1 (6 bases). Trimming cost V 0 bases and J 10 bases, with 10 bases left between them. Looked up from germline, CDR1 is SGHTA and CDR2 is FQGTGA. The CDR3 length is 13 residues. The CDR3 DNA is TGTGCCAGCAGCTTAACGGGGGCGAAAGAGCAGTTCTTC. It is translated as CASSLTGAKEQFF.

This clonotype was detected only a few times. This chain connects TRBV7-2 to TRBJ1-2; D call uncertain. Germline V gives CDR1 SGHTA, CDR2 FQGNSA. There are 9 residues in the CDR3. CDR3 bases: TGTGCGGTCTCCTATGGCTACACCTTC. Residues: CAVSYGYTF.

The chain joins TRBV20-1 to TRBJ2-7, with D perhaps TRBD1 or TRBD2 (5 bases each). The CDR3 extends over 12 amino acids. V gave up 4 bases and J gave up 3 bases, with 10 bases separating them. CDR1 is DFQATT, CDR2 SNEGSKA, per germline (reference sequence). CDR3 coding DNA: TGCAGTGCTAAGGGGACGGTCTACGAGCAGTACTTC. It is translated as CSAKGTVYEQYF.

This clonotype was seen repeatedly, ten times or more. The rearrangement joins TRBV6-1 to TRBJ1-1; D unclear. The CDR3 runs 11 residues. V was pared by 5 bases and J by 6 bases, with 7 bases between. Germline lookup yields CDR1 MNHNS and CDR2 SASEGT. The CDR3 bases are TGTGCCAGCAGTCTTAACCCTGAAGCTTTCTTT. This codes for CASSLNPEAFF.

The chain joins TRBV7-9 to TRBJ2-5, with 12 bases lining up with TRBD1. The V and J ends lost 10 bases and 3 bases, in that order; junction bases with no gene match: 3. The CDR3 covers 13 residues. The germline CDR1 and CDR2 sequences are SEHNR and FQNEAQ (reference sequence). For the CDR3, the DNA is TGTGCCACCGGGACAGGGGGCAAAGAGACCCAGTACTTC. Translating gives CATGTGGKETQYF.

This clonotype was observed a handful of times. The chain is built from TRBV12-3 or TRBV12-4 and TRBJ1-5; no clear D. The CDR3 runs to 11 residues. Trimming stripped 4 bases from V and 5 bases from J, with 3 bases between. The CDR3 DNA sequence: TGTGCCAGCAGTTACGATCAGCCCCAGCATTTT. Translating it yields CASSYDQPQHF.

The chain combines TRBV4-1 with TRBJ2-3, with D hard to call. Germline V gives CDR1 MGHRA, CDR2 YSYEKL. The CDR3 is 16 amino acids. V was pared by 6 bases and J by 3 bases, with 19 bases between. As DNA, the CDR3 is TGCGCCAGCAGTAAGAGGACCGAGCTAGGAACAGATACGCAGTATTTT. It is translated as CASSKRTELGTDTQYF.